The T cell receptor beta chain described here comes from a study of T cell changes during pregnancy in multiple sclerosis. Method: immunoSEQ multiplex PCR; TCRdb's copy keeps in-frame clones and lacks some. The sample gives about 47,000 clones, about 91% of which show up once; about 0.99% is in the top ten. Germline loops: CDR1 GTSNPN, CDR2 SVGIG (reference sequence). This CDR3 comprises 13 residues. V was cut by 4 bases and J by 6 bases, with 13 bases left in between. This receptor was obtained from a female donor with multiple sclerosis, enrolled in a pregnancy study. The chain couples TRBV30 to TRBJ1-5; possibly TRBD1 for D (5 bases). The starting material was peripheral blood, obtained after pregnancy. CDR3 sequence (DNA): TGTGCCTGGAATGATGGAGGGACTCAGCCCCAGCATTTT. Its translation: CAWNDGGTQPQHF.